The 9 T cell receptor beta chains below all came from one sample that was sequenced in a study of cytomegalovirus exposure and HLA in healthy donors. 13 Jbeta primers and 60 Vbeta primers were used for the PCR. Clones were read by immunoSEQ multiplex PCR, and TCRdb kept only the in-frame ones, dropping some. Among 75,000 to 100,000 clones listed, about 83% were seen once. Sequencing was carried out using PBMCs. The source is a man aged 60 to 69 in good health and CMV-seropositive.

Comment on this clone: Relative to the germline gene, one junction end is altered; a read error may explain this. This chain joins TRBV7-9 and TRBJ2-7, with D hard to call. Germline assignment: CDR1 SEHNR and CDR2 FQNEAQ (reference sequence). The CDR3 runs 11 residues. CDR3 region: CSSSTYYEQYF. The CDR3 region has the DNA TGTTCCAGCAGCACCTACTACGAGCAGTACTTC.

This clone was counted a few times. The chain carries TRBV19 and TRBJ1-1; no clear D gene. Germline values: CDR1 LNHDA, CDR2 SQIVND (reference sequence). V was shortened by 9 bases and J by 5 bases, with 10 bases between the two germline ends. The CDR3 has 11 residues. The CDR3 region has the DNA TGTGCCAGGCCGGAGAGAACTGAAGCTTTCTTT. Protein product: CARPERTEAFF.

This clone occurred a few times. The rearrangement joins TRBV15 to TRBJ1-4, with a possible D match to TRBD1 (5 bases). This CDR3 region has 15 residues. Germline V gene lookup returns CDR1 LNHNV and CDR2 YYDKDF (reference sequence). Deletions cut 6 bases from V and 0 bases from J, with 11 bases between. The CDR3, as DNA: TGTGCCACCAGTAGGGGTTTTGCAACTAATGAAAAACTGTTTTTT. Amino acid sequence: CATSRGFATNEKLFF.

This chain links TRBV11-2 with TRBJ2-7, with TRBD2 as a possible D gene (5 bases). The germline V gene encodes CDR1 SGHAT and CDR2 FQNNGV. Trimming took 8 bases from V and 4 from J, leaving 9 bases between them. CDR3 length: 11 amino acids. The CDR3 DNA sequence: TGTGCCAGCCGCCGGGGATACGAGCAGTACTTC. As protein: CASRRGYEQYF.

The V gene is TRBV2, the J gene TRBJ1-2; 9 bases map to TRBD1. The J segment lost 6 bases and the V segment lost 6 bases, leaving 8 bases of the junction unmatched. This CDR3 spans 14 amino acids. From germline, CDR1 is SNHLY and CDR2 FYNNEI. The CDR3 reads CASRPGQGTNGYTF. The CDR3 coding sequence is TGTGCCAGCAGGCCAGGACAGGGGACGAATGGCTACACCTTC.

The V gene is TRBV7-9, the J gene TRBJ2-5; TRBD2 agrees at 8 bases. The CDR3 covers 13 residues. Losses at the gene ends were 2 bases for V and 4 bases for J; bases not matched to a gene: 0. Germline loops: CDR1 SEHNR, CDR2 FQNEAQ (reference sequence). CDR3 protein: CASSLSGGETQYF. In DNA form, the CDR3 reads TGTGCCAGCAGCTTAAGCGGGGGAGAGACCCAGTACTTC.

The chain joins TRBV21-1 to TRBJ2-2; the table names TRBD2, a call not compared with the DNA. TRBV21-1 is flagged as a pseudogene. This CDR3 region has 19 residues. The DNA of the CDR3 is TGTGCCAGCAGCAATCTAAGAGGGCTAGGTCATGTTAGGACCGGGGAGCTGTTTTTT. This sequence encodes CASSNLRGLGHVRTGELFF.

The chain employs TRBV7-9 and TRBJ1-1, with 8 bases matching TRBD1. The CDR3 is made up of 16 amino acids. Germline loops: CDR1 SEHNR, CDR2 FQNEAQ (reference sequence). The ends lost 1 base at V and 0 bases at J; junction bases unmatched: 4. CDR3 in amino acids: CASSLVPGGLNTEAFF. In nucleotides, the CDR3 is TGTGCCAGCAGCTTAGTCCCAGGGGGCCTGAACACTGAAGCTTTCTTT.

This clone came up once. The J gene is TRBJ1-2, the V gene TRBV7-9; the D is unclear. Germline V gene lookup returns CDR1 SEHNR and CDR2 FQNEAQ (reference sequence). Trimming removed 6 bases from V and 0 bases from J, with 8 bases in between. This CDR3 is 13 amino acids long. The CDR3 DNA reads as TGTGCCAGCAGGCTAATCCCTAACTATGGCTACACCTTC. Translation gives CASRLIPNYGYTF.